Detailed here is one TCR beta chain. Its cognate antigen has yet to be identified. Per-base quality was not reported, and no clone a single base away is much larger than it. The CDR3 runs 16 residues from the cysteine to the phenylalanine. The retained sequence is limited to the CDR3, 48 bases, with the frame set at the first base. V loses 5 bases, J loses 0 bases, and the germline ends lie 16 bases apart. CDR1 and CDR2 are drawn from the germline V gene (reference sequence): PRHDT, FYEKMQ. The entry originates in a study of radiation and T cells in renal cell carcinoma (dated by TCRdb to 2019 to 2021). About the full investigation: A total of 50 to 55 samples underwent TCR beta sequencing, made up of about 26 tumors and roughly 27 peripheral blood samples. A total of approximately 3,800,000 unique CDR3 nucleotide sequences, encoding 2.5 million to 3 million unique CDR3 amino acid sequences, were found across all 50 or so samples. The study at large found these results: Irradiated tumors showed higher TCR clonality than controls, with the top 100 clonotypes averaging approximately 54% of the repertoire versus about 40% in nephrectomy-only tumors. Effects of radiation dose or scheduling on the TCR repertoire could not be addressed with the single-armed trial design. Compared with control tumors, irradiated tumors had a greater number of dominant CDR3 motifs, and those motifs took up a bigger portion of the repertoire. Because only small tumor regions of approximately 1 g were available, intratumoral heterogeneity was not captured.

The immunoSEQ kit was used, according to the manufacturer's recommendations, to generate TCR beta libraries from genomic DNA. Library preparation used a first multiplex PCR with proprietary primers, then a second PCR adding unique barcodes, with bead cleanups after each round. A positive control reaction and a negative control reaction, both provided in the kit, were run with every batch of samples. The final libraries were assessed on an Agilent 4200 TapeStation D1000 ScreenTape, pooled by volume, and quantified by qPCR. Sequencing ran on an Illumina NextSeq500 with a MidOutput 150-cycle cartridge, using 156 Read1 and 15 Index1 cycles with kit custom primers. The pooled library was loaded at approximately 0.98 pM with roughly 19% PhiX control spiked in. In the source study's methods: Vendor-processed data were analyzed in R, and a clonotype was defined as all T cells sharing the same CDR3 nucleotide sequence. For clone abundance analyses, frequencies were normalized to the 10,000 most abundant clones in each sample. Public T cell clones, which averaged fewer than five per sample, were removed prior to analysis. Dominant motif analysis used ImmunoMap with the PAM10 matrix, gap penalty 30 and homology threshold 0.3; motifs with cumulative frequency at least 0.01 counted as dominant. TCRdb obtained this table from immuneACCESS and retained in-frame rearrangements with V and J assigned. These tables miss some clones; where compared with another copy, unresolved V genes account for less than half of the shortfall, and the remainder is unexplained. V and J calls and clone size are given by that table; D and trimming were obtained from the DNA. Here the sample has around 15,000 clones; roughly three fifths occur a single time. Of the sample, over 10% falls within the top ten clones.

The time point label, as the study defines it: tumor resected at nephrectomy. The treatment or condition tag for this specimen amounts to: treatment-naive control, cytoreductive nephrectomy. Control tumors were obtained from treatment-naive renal cell carcinoma patients in whom cytoreductive nephrectomy was performed without prior radiation. All patients had renal cell carcinoma with clear cell pathology. Control tumors used for TCR sequencing came from several females and some twelve males, resected 2011 to 2014, with median age around 50 years (range roughly 35 to 85). Tumors were mechanically dissociated, digested with collagenase/hyaluronidase at 37 °C, processed in gentleMACS C tubes, and stored in liquid nitrogen. The QIAamp DNA Blood Mini Kit (Qiagen) was used to prepare genomic DNA for TCR sequencing. The analyses included just those samples that passed every quality control check.

The chain uses TRBV13 and TRBJ1-2, with no confident D gene call. This specimen consisted of tumor tissue, obtained from a patient whose treatment was nephrectomy without radiotherapy. The clonotype was recovered from a man aged 45 to 65 with renal cell carcinoma. CDR3 reads: CASSRVDIPTNYGYTF. The nucleotides are TGTGCCAGCAGCCGAGTAGACATCCCTACTAACTATGGCTACACCTTC.